The 10 T cell receptor beta chains presented below share a single source sample, sequenced in a study of T cells after yellow fever vaccination. TCRdb re-called the 5' RACE reads with MiXCR, one entry per CDR3 protein. The sample consists of 340,000 or so distinct CDR3 sequences, 9.5% to 15% of them appearing once. Source: CD4+ T cells sorted from PBMCs, taken 15 days after the yellow fever booster vaccination. These receptor sequences come from a man in his late teens or twenties who received the YFV17D yellow fever vaccine.

The chain employs TRBV11-1 and TRBJ1-1, with TRBD1 matching 8 bases. J was trimmed by 0 bases and V by 5 bases; bases with no gene match: 2. The CDR3 covers 14 residues. Germline V gene data show CDR1 as SGHAT and CDR2 as FQDESV (reference sequence). CDR3: CASSGQGMNTEAFF. The CDR3, as DNA: TGTGCCAGCAGCGGACAGGGAATGAACACTGAAGCTTTCTTT.

This clonotype was counted a few times. The chain joins TRBV7-9 to TRBJ2-4; TRBD2 is a possible D gene (6 bases). The CDR3 consists of 16 residues. Germline loops: CDR1 SEHNR, CDR2 FQNEAQ (reference sequence). The V and J ends lost 0 bases and 2 bases respectively, with 11 bases between them. The CDR3 nucleotides read TGTGCCAGCAGCTTAGCGTGGCGGGGTACCAAAAACATTCAGTACTTC. Residues: CASSLAWRGTKNIQYF.

The V gene is TRBV11-2, the J gene TRBJ1-6; D unresolved. Germline CDR1 is SGHAT and CDR2 is FQNNGV. The V and J ends lost 4 bases and 7 bases respectively, with 11 bases between them. The CDR3 sequence is 14 residues long. CDR3 in amino acids: CASSSLAGNSPLHF. The DNA of the CDR3 is TGTGCCAGCAGCTCGCTAGCGGGGAATTCACCCCTCCACTTT.

This clonotype has more than one count but fewer than ten. The J gene is TRBJ2-3, the V gene TRBV12-3 or TRBV12-4; no clear D. This CDR3 has 15 residues. With 2 bases removed from V and 0 bases from J, the gap between germline ends came to 9 bases. The CDR3 here is CASSLHNPSTDTQYF. The DNA for the CDR3 is TGTGCCAGCAGTTTACACAATCCTAGCACAGATACGCAGTATTTT.

The chain is built from TRBV5-6 and TRBJ2-3; 11 bases map to TRBD2. Germline V gene data show CDR1 as SGHDT and CDR2 as YYEEEE. V gave up 3 bases and J gave up 4 bases; unmatched junction bases: 4. This CDR3 is built from 15 residues. The CDR3 region has the DNA TGTGCCAGCAGCTCCTTAGCGGGGGGGGCAGATACGCAGTATTTT. It specifies CASSSLAGGADTQYF.

The chain combines TRBV4-2 with TRBJ1-5, with no clear D. V was shortened by 1 base and J by 11 bases, with 15 bases between the two germline ends. The CDR3 loop spans 14 amino acids. CDR1 LGHNA and CDR2 YNFKEQ come from the germline V gene. The CDR3 is CASSQGQAAETQHF. The CDR3 DNA reads TGTGCCAGCAGCCAAGGGCAGGCGGCGGAGACCCAGCATTTT.

The chain has TRBV7-9 and TRBJ1-1; tentatively, D is TRBD1 (5 bases). The CDR3 runs to 15 residues. Germline CDR1 reads SEHNR; CDR2 reads FQNEAQ (reference sequence). With 2 bases removed from V and 4 bases from J, the gap between germline ends came to 14 bases. The CDR3 bases are TGTGCCAGCAGCTTACGAGGGGCAGCGGGCACTGAAGCTTTCTTT. It yields the protein CASSLRGAAGTEAFF.

The chain uses TRBV18 and TRBJ2-2; TRBD1 aligns across 10 bases. The CDR3 sequence is 18 residues long. With 1 base clipped from V and 0 bases from J, the junction kept 5 bases outside the gene matches. Per germline, CDR1 KGHSH and CDR2 LQKENI. CDR3 region: CASSPRTGQGANTGELFF. The CDR3 DNA reads TGTGCCAGCTCACCACGTACTGGACAGGGGGCGAACACCGGGGAGCTGTTTTTT.

This clonotype has just a few counts. V gene TRBV24-1 combines with J gene TRBJ2-7; D remains unclear. The germline V and J ends were trimmed by 7 bases and 2 bases, with 11 bases remaining between them. The germline V gene encodes CDR1 KGHDR and CDR2 SFDVKD. CDR3 length: 13 amino acids. CDR3 residues: CATSPRGTYEQYV. The CDR3 DNA reads as TGTGCCACCAGCCCGCGAGGAACCTACGAGCAGTACGTC.

The J gene is TRBJ2-6, the V gene TRBV29-1; D possibly corresponds to TRBD1 (6 bases). The CDR3 contains 14 residues. V dropped 4 bases and J dropped 2 bases, with 9 bases sitting between them. Germline CDR1 reads SQVTM; CDR2 reads ANQGSEA. CDR3 DNA sequence: TGCAGCGTTGCGCCAGGGGCTGGGGCCAACGTCCTGACTTTC. This sequence encodes CSVAPGAGANVLTF. The complete variable domain, with remaining parts taken from reference TRBV29-1 and TRBJ2-6, reads SAVISQKPSRDICQRGTSLTIQCQVDSQVTMMFWYRQQPGQSLTLIATANQGSEATYESGFVIDKFPISRPNLTFSTLTVSNMSPEDSSIYLCSVAPGAGANVLTFGAGSRLTVL.